These T cell receptor beta chains were read from a single sample in a study of blood T cell repertoires in COVID-19. Clones were read by immunoSEQ multiplex PCR, and TCRdb kept only the in-frame ones, dropping some. The repertoire includes about 130,000 clones, roughly three quarters of them detected once, and around 5% sits in the top ten. Sequencing input: peripheral blood. Receptors originate from a woman in her 70s with COVID-19, enrolled during active disease. The CDR3 runs from the conserved cysteine through the conserved F or W. The D gene is left open where the match is weak. Only part of the rows carry a size: once, few, many, or a class if the clone is expanded.

TRBJ1-2	TRBD1	TRBV3-1/TRBV3-2	NA	CASSPGGRSEYGYTF	TGTGCCAGCAGCCCAGGGGGGAGATCGGAGTATGGCTACACCTTC
TRBJ1-2	TRBD1	TRBV7-2	NA	CASSGQGYGYTF	TGTGCCAGCAGCGGACAGGGCTATGGCTACACCTTC
TRBJ1-3	NA	TRBV10-3	NA	CAIRQGITGNTIYF	TGTGCCATCAGGCAGGGGATTACTGGAAACACCATATATTTT
TRBJ1-1	NA	TRBV6-5	NA	CASSRSGTEAFF	TGTGCCAGCAGCCGGTCGGGCACTGAAGCTTTCTTT
TRBJ1-1	NA	TRBV28	NA	CASRSLRGTEAFF	TGTGCCAGCAGGAGCCTACGAGGGACTGAAGCTTTCTTT
TRBJ2-7	NA	TRBV10-3	few	CAISVQQGYEQYF	TGTGCCATCAGTGTACAACAGGGCTACGAGCAGTACTTC
TRBJ2-7	NA	TRBV7-2	NA	CASSLAWGEPYEQYF	TGTGCCAGCAGCTTAGCGTGGGGGGAGCCCTACGAGCAGTACTTC
TRBJ2-5	TRBD1	TRBV19	NA	CASSLGGQGLGETQYF	TGTGCCAGTAGTTTAGGGGGACAGGGGCTTGGGGAGACCCAGTACTTC
TRBJ2-1	TRBD1	TRBV5-1	NA	CASSFETGGQFF	TGCGCCAGCAGCTTTGAAACAGGGGGGCAGTTCTTC
TRBJ2-5	TRBD2	TRBV7-9	few	CASSFGRGGQETQYF	TGTGCCAGCAGCTTTGGTCGGGGGGGCCAAGAGACCCAGTACTTC
TRBJ1-2	NA	TRBV6-5	NA	CASSYSTGFSDGYTF	TGTGCCAGCAGTTACTCGACTGGGTTCTCAGATGGCTACACCTTC
TRBJ1-3	NA	TRBV11-2	NA	CASTQSVGNTIYF	TGTGCCAGCACCCAATCGGTCGGAAACACCATATATTTT
TRBJ2-1	TRBD1	TRBV2	NA	CASRGQGAYNEQFF	TGTGCCAGCAGAGGACAGGGGGCCTACAATGAGCAGTTCTTC
TRBJ1-1	TRBD1	TRBV7-9	once	CASSLGQGIDTEAFF	TGTGCCAGCAGCTTGGGACAGGGTATCGACACTGAAGCTTTCTTT
TRBJ1-6	TRBD1	TRBV5-4	NA	CASSLAGRGDSPLHF	TGTGCCAGCAGCTTGGCTGGCAGGGGGGATTCACCCCTCCACTTT
TRBJ2-4	NA	TRBV6-1	NA	CASSGGLQVEVAKNIQYF	TGTGCCAGCAGTGGAGGACTACAGGTTGAAGTAGCCAAAAACATTCAGTACTTC
TRBJ2-2	TRBD2	TRBV19	NA	CASTILAGSTGELFF	TGTGCCAGTACCATCTTAGCGGGGAGCACCGGGGAGCTGTTTTTT
TRBJ2-5	TRBD2	TRBV10-2	NA	CASSESRGLAGGETQYF	TGCGCCAGCAGTGAGTCGCGCGGGCTAGCGGGGGGAGAGACCCAGTACTTC
TRBJ2-7	TRBD1	TRBV29-1	NA	CSLLLRDRKEIYEQYF	TGCTCCCTTCTATTGAGGGACAGGAAGGAGATTTACGAGCAGTACTTC
TRBJ1-2	NA	TRBV27	NA	CASSQQGHGYTF	TGTGCCAGCAGTCAACAGGGCCATGGCTACACCTTC
TRBJ2-5	NA	TRBV25-1	NA	CASRKSAGAQETQYF	TGTGCCAGCAGAAAGTCGGCAGGGGCTCAAGAGACCCAGTACTTC
TRBJ1-4	NA	TRBV5-1	NA	CASSLEGNEKLFF	TGCGCCAGCAGCTTGGAGGGGAATGAAAAACTGTTTTTT
TRBJ2-7	NA	TRBV9	NA	CASSPQGWGNEQYF	TGTGCCAGCAGCCCCCAGGGGTGGGGAAACGAGCAGTACTTC
TRBJ1-6	TRBD1	TRBV30	NA	CAWTRDRGGNLHF	TGTGCCTGGACCCGGGACAGGGGCGGTAACCTCCACTTT
TRBJ1-3	TRBD1	TRBV2	NA	CASHTGVSGNTIYF	TGTGCCAGCCATACAGGGGTATCTGGAAACACCATATATTTT
TRBJ2-7	NA	TRBV21-1	NA	CATLQGTHEQYF	TGTGCCACATTACAGGGGACCCACGAGCAGTACTTC
TRBJ2-7	NA	TRBV5-1	NA	CASSPAGGYEQYF	TGCGCCAGCAGCCCCGCCGGCGGCTACGAGCAGTACTTC
TRBJ1-2	TRBD1	TRBV30	once	CAWSLPGTANYGYTF	TGTGCCTGGAGTCTACCCGGGACAGCTAACTATGGCTACACCTTC
TRBJ1-5	NA	TRBV19	NA	CASSIGRENQPQHF	TGTGCCAGTAGTATAGGGAGGGAAAATCAGCCCCAGCATTTT
TRBJ2-5	TRBD1	TRBV18	NA	CASSPETGLRTQYF	TGTGCCAGCTCACCAGAGACAGGGCTTCGGACCCAGTACTTC
TRBJ2-3	NA	TRBV5-6	NA	CASSLQGVTDTQYF	TGTGCCAGCAGCTTACAGGGCGTCACAGATACGCAGTATTTT
TRBJ1-1	TRBD1	TRBV19	NA	CASRDRAGTEAFF	TGTGCCAGTCGGGACAGGGCGGGCACTGAAGCTTTCTTT
TRBJ1-1	TRBD1	TRBV25-1	NA	CASSETGTGNGAFF	TGTGCCAGCAGTGAAACCGGGACAGGGAACGGAGCTTTCTTT
TRBJ2-7	NA	TRBV30	NA	CAWNQGNEQYF	TGTGCCTGGAACCAGGGGAACGAGCAGTACTTC
TRBJ1-2	TRBD1	TRBV28	NA	CASTRGGATNYGYTF	TGTGCCAGCACCAGAGGGGGCGCGACTAACTATGGCTACACCTTC
TRBJ2-5	TRBD1	TRBV6-5	few	CASRGTGGIETQYF	TGTGCCAGCAGAGGGACAGGGGGAATAGAGACCCAGTACTTC
TRBJ1-1	TRBD1	TRBV7-9	NA	CASSSRQGGEAFF	TGTGCCAGCAGCTCGCGACAGGGGGGTGAAGCTTTCTTT
TRBJ1-1	TRBD1	TRBV5-1	NA	CASSLEGQGFTEAFF	TGCGCCAGCAGCTTGGAGGGACAGGGATTCACTGAAGCTTTCTTT
TRBJ1-6	TRBD1	TRBV19	NA	CASRSRGNNSPLHF	TGTGCCAGTAGAAGCAGGGGGAACAATTCACCCCTCCACTTT